What follows is one T cell receptor beta chain and its context. Its antigen is unknown. Germline CDR1 is KGHSH and CDR2 is LQKENI. This CDR3 is 14 amino acids long. The V end was cut by 6 bases, the J end by 6 bases, with 15 bases between. Method: immunoSEQ multiplex PCR; TCRdb's copy keeps in-frame clones and lacks some. The sample yields approximately 78,000 clones, about 88% seen once. These data originate in a study of OX40 agonist ivuxolimab in advanced cancers. Study background: People who had prior anti-PD-1, anti-PD-L1 or anti-CTLA-4 therapy could take part, and around 40% had some.

Study-level results: Among the lowest peripheral clonal expansion occurred in 0.1-3.0 mg/kg partial responders.

At cycle 4 day 1, cycle 7 day 1, and baseline, blood was sampled. This chain links TRBV18 with TRBJ2-4; D not certain. The source was CD4+ or CD8+ T cells sorted from blood, collected in a trial of the OX40 agonist ivuxolimab. This sequence was found in an adult with an advanced solid tumor such as melanoma, head and neck, liver or kidney cancer. Here the CDR3 DNA reads TGTGCCAGCTCCCCGGAGCCCCGAGGAAACATTCAGTACTTC. It specifies CASSPEPRGNIQYF.